Below are 8 T cell receptor beta chains sequenced from a single sample in a study of blood T cells in healthy people across ages. Using a J-beta primer mix together with a sample-barcoded 5' primer, a second PCR was run for roughly 7 to 12 cycles. TCRdb called the 5' RACE reads again in MiXCR, with one record for every CDR3 protein. The sample has some 1.6 million distinct CDR3 sequences, around 35% seen once; the top ten hold over 9%. The sequencing input was blood. The receptors were sampled from a woman aged 25 to 45 in good health.

The chain uses TRBV11-3 and TRBJ1-2, with unresolved D. The CDR3 has 14 amino acids. Trimming cost V 1 base and J 5 bases, with 11 bases left between them. The germline V gene encodes CDR1 SGHNT and CDR2 YENEEA. The CDR3 DNA sequence: TGTGCCAGCAGCTTAGCGTCCTTGGGGTATGGCTACACCTTC. It specifies CASSLASLGYGYTF.

In DNA form, the CDR3 reads TGTGCCTGGAGTGTAGTCAGGGAAGGGACTGAAGCTTTCTTT. This gives the protein CAWSVVREGTEAFF. The J gene is TRBJ1-1, the V gene TRBV30, with TRBD1 as a possible D gene (5 bases). Germline V gene sequence: CDR1 GTSNPN, CDR2 SVGIG (reference sequence). The CDR3 extends over 14 amino acids. V was shortened by 0 bases and J by 5 bases, with 13 bases between the two germline ends.

This clonotype was seen only a few times. The chain links TRBV18 to TRBJ1-2; no clear D gene. Germline CDR1 reads KGHSH; CDR2 reads LQKENI. CDR3 size: 13 residues. V was clipped by 0 bases and J by 4 bases, with 6 bases between them. The CDR3 sequence: CASSPPPPYGYTF. DNA for the CDR3: TGTGCCAGCTCACCACCTCCACCCTATGGCTACACCTTC.

This chain joins TRBV11-2 and TRBJ1-1; the match to TRBD1 covers 12 bases. The trim removed 8 bases at V and 10 bases at J, leaving 17 bases unmatched. The CDR3 sequence is 16 residues long. The germline V gene encodes CDR1 SGHAT and CDR2 FQNNGV. CDR3 coding DNA: TGTGCCAGCGCCAACCCCGGGACAGGGGGCGCGGGTGTAGCTTTCTTT. Its translation is CASANPGTGGAGVAFF.

The chain employs TRBV5-1 and TRBJ1-2; the D gene is possibly TRBD1 (6 bases). This CDR3 is 17 amino acids long. V gave up 4 bases and J gave up 6 bases, with 25 bases separating them. The germline gives CDR1 SGHRS, CDR2 YFSETQ. The CDR3 sequence is CASSLPGRGPVWDGYTF. The CDR3 DNA reads TGCGCCAGCAGCCTCCCCGGTCGGGGGCCTGTATGGGATGGCTACACCTTC.

This clonotype occurred a few times. One junction end disagrees with the germline gene, perhaps due to a read error. V is TRBV6-4 and J is TRBJ2-1; 10 positions agree with TRBD2. Germline CDR1 and CDR2: MRHNA and SNTAGT. CDR3 length: 16 amino acids. As DNA, the CDR3 is TGTGCCACCCCAGTAGTAACTAGCGGGGTTGGCAATAAGCAGTTCTTC. Amino acids: CATPVVTSGVGNKQFF.

DNA of the CDR3: TGTGCCAGCAGGACTCCGGCCTACGAGCAGTACTTC. Its translation is CASRTPAYEQYF. The chain is built from TRBV6-1 and TRBJ2-7; the D is unclear. Trimming left V 6 bases short and J 2 bases short, with 8 bases between. Germline CDR1 reads MNHNS; CDR2 reads SASEGT. This CDR3 comprises 12 residues.

V usage is TRBV6-5 and J usage is TRBJ1-2; 8 bases align to TRBD1. Germline CDR1 MNHEY, CDR2 SVGAGI. CDR3 length equals 15 residues. J lost 5 bases, V lost 0 bases, and 5 bases had no gene match. The CDR3 spells CASSYSPGGGYGYTF. In DNA, the CDR3 is TGTGCCAGCAGTTACTCGCCAGGGGGCGGTTATGGCTACACCTTC.